The 22 T cell receptor beta chains in this list originate from one sample, sequenced in a study of neoadjuvant anti-PD-1 for oral cavity cancer. The assay was immunoSEQ multiplex PCR, and TCRdb's table has in-frame clones only and misses some. The profile shows about 15,000 clones, 71% of them singletons. The sample consisted of PBMCs, taken before nivolumab (anti-PD-1) treatment. The source is a person between 35 and 79 years old with oral cavity squamous cell carcinoma.

The CDR3 nucleotides read TGTGCCGGACAGGGGATATACGAGCAGTACTTC. Its protein is CAGQGIYEQYF. The chain uses TRBV30 and TRBJ2-7, with 9 bases identical to TRBD1. Germline trimming cut 8 bases from V and 4 bases from J; bases unmatched to any gene: 3. The CDR3 consists of 11 residues. Germline V CDR1 and CDR2: GTSNPN, SVGIG (reference sequence).

The chain uses TRBV12-5 and TRBJ1-6, with no clear D. CDR1 LGHNT and CDR2 FRNRAP come from the germline V gene. The germline V and J ends were trimmed by 5 bases and 7 bases, with 9 bases remaining between them. The CDR3 totals 13 residues. DNA of the CDR3: TGTGCTAGTGGTGCCACGGCGAATTCACCCCTCCACTTT. The encoded protein is CASGATANSPLHF.

This clone was recorded only once. This CDR3 is CASSVLGTGNNEQFF. The CDR3 DNA sequence: TGTGCCAGCAGCGTACTCGGGACAGGGAACAATGAGCAGTTCTTC. This chain connects TRBV9 to TRBJ2-1, with 9 positions matching TRBD1. V lost 1 base and J lost 5; bases outside the gene matches: 4. This CDR3 is 15 amino acids long. Germline CDR1 reads SGDLS; CDR2 reads YYNGEE.

The CDR3 sequence is CASSAFGTAREAFF. In nucleotides, the CDR3 is TGTGCCAGCAGCGCATTTGGGACAGCACGAGAAGCTTTCTTT. J is TRBJ1-1 and V is TRBV5-4; 7 bases match TRBD1. Losses at the gene ends were 4 bases for V and 8 bases for J; bases not matched to a gene: 11. The CDR3 is 14 residues long. From germline, CDR1 is SGHNT and CDR2 YYREEE (reference sequence).

The rearrangement uses TRBV5-1 and TRBJ2-1; TRBD2 aligns across 12 bases. The CDR3 contains 16 residues. Trimming cost V 4 bases and J 5 bases; bases outside gene matches: 7. From germline, CDR1 is SGHRS and CDR2 YFSETQ. CDR3 sequence reads: CASSTWTSGINNEQFF. The CDR3 bases are TGCGCCAGCAGCACCTGGACTAGCGGGATTAACAATGAGCAGTTCTTC.

The chain employs TRBV5-6 and TRBJ2-1; D gene ambiguous. Germline CDR1 SGHDT, CDR2 YYEEEE. The germline V and J ends were trimmed by 2 bases and 7 bases, with 4 bases remaining between them. This CDR3 region has 11 residues. The CDR3 DNA sequence: TGTGCCAGCAGCTTTCCAAATGAGCAGTTCTTC. Residues: CASSFPNEQFF.

J is TRBJ2-5 and V is TRBV5-1; 11 bases map to TRBD2. The V segment lost 4 bases and the J segment 5 bases; nucleotides outside the gene matches: 10. Germline-derived CDR1 and CDR2 are SGHRS and YFSETQ. The CDR3 consists of 16 residues. CDR3: CASSLPSGRTMETQYF. The CDR3 coding sequence is TGCGCCAGCAGCCTACCTAGCGGGAGGACAATGGAGACCCAGTACTTC.

This chain uses TRBV7-9 with TRBJ1-1; 7 bases are a match to TRBD1. Looked up from germline, CDR1 is SEHNR and CDR2 is FQNEAQ (reference sequence). The V and J ends lost 5 bases and 1 base, in that order; junction bases with no gene match: 13. The CDR3 is 17 amino acids. CDR3 sequence reads: CASSKPGQTFQNTEAFF. In DNA, the CDR3 is TGTGCCAGCAGCAAACCGGGACAGACTTTCCAGAACACTGAAGCTTTCTTT.

The chain carries TRBV10-3 and TRBJ1-1; 10 bases align to TRBD1. CDR3 size: 14 residues. Per the germline V gene, CDR1 is ENHRY and CDR2 is SYGVKD. Unmatched junction bases numbered 3, after V lost 2 bases and J lost 6 bases. CDR3 in DNA: TGTGCCATCAGTGAGGGACAGGGGGGGGCTGAAGCTTTCTTT. Protein sequence: CAISEGQGGAEAFF.

The V call is TRBV19, the J call TRBJ2-7; possibly TRBD1 for D (6 bases). Germline CDR1 and CDR2: LNHDA and SQIVND (reference sequence). This CDR3 comprises 15 residues. The V end was cut by 8 bases, the J end by 0 bases, with 17 bases between. The CDR3 here is CASAPGHRSSYEQYF. CDR3 nucleotide sequence: TGTGCCAGTGCTCCGGGACACAGGAGCTCCTACGAGCAGTACTTC.

Only a few counts were recorded for this clone. This chain uses TRBV7-6 with TRBJ2-1; D possibly corresponds to TRBD2 (6 bases). The V gene's germline CDR1 is SGHVS and CDR2 FNYEAQ. This CDR3 has 12 residues. V lost 5 bases, J lost 7 bases, and 9 bases lay in between. The CDR3 here is CASSPAGNEQFF. The CDR3 DNA sequence: TGTGCCAGCAGCCCCGCGGGGAATGAGCAGTTCTTC.

The chain carries TRBV9 and TRBJ2-3; 9 positions match TRBD2. CDR1 is SGDLS, CDR2 YYNGEE, per germline. V lost 0 bases, J lost 0 bases, and 11 bases stayed unmatched. The CDR3 covers 19 residues. CDR3 loop: CASSVGPSGTSASTDTQYF. The DNA of the CDR3 is TGTGCCAGCAGCGTAGGGCCTAGCGGGACATCGGCTAGCACAGATACGCAGTATTTT.

A few counts support this clone. This chain joins TRBV2 and TRBJ2-6; the D gene is possibly TRBD1 (7 bases). The V gene's germline CDR1 is SNHLY and CDR2 FYNNEI. Between the trimmed V and J ends, which lost 6 bases and 1 base, there was a span of 13 bases. The CDR3 is made up of 16 amino acids. The CDR3 sequence is CASRASGGSGANVLTF. In DNA, the CDR3 is TGTGCCAGCAGGGCCTCAGGGGGGTCTGGGGCCAACGTCCTGACTTTC.

The chain links TRBV5-1 to TRBJ2-7; TRBD2 agrees at 10 bases. The CDR3 contains 15 residues. Germline assignment: CDR1 SGHRS and CDR2 YFSETQ. With 4 bases clipped from V and 6 bases from J, the junction kept 10 bases outside the gene matches. This CDR3 reads CASSALLAGKIEQYF. The CDR3 DNA sequence: TGCGCCAGCAGCGCTTTACTAGCGGGAAAGATCGAGCAGTACTTC.

The chain joins TRBV28 to TRBJ2-5; D is uncertain. There are 16 residues in the CDR3. Germline V CDR1 and CDR2: MDHEN, SYDVKM. The V end lost 3 bases, the J end lost 5 bases, and 19 bases lay between the germline ends. The CDR3 loop is CASSFFAIRMGETQYF. The DNA of the CDR3 is TGTGCCAGCAGTTTTTTCGCCATCAGGATGGGTGAGACCCAGTACTTC.

The rearrangement uses TRBV29-1 and TRBJ1-5; D call uncertain. The germline V gene has CDR1 SQVTM and CDR2 ANQGSEA. The germline V and J ends were trimmed by 7 bases and 7 bases, with 17 bases remaining between them. CDR3 length: 13 residues. The CDR3 reads CSAFLPGRQPQHF. In nucleotides, the CDR3 is TGCAGCGCTTTCCTACCCGGAAGGCAGCCCCAGCATTTT.

This rearrangement joins TRBV9 to TRBJ1-5, with TRBD1 as a possible D gene (5 bases). V was pared by 3 bases and J by 1 base, with 11 bases between. Germline assignment: CDR1 SGDLS and CDR2 YYNGEE. This CDR3 comprises 15 residues. The CDR3 loop is CASSAQGGSNQPQHF. The DNA of the CDR3 is TGTGCCAGCAGCGCCCAGGGAGGGAGCAATCAGCCCCAGCATTTT.

The chain has TRBV28 and TRBJ1-1; the D is unclear. This CDR3 is 13 amino acids long. Germline V gene sequence: CDR1 MDHEN, CDR2 SYDVKM. V lost 5 bases and J 4 bases, leaving 11 bases between the germline ends. The CDR3 loop is CASSPPRSTEAFF. In DNA, the CDR3 is TGTGCCAGCAGTCCTCCCCGTAGCACTGAAGCTTTCTTT.

This clone was found a few times. J is TRBJ1-5 and V is TRBV30, with D perhaps matching TRBD1 (6 bases). The germline V gene has CDR1 GTSNPN and CDR2 SVGIG (reference sequence). Between the trimmed V and J ends, which lost 0 bases and 5 bases, there was a span of 8 bases. The CDR3 spans 13 residues. Here the CDR3 reads CAWSVAGDQPQHF. Here the CDR3 DNA reads TGTGCCTGGAGTGTGGCAGGGGATCAGCCCCAGCATTTT.

The chain employs TRBV27 and TRBJ2-7, with 8 bases matching TRBD1. The CDR3 has 17 amino acids. Germline CDR1 and CDR2: MNHEY and SMNVEV (reference sequence). V trimming: 4 bases; J trimming: 4 bases; junction bases outside the gene matches: 15. The CDR3 sequence: CASSSEKDRVLTYEQYF. The CDR3 region has the DNA TGTGCCAGCAGTTCAGAAAAGGACAGGGTTCTTACGTACGAGCAGTACTTC.

The chain carries TRBV7-8 and TRBJ2-5, with no clear D. Germline-derived CDR1 and CDR2 are SGHVS and FQNEAQ. Trimming cost V 2 bases and J 5 bases, with 9 bases left between them. This CDR3 contains 13 residues. CDR3 nucleotides: TGTGCCAGCAGCTTATTCCCTAGGGAGACCCAGTACTTC. This sequence encodes CASSLFPRETQYF.

This chain connects TRBV11-2 to TRBJ2-6; 9 bases match TRBD1. The CDR3 totals 19 residues. CDR1 and CDR2 from the germline V gene are SGHAT and FQNNGV. Unmatched junction bases numbered 13, after V lost 6 bases and J lost 1 base. CDR3 amino acids: CASRQIKTGTGSGANVLTF. CDR3 nucleotides: TGTGCCAGCAGACAAATAAAAACCGGGACAGGGTCTGGGGCCAACGTCCTGACTTTC.